This T cell receptor beta chain was sequenced for a study of identical twins. There are many counts of this clonotype. Looked up from germline, CDR1 is KGHDR and CDR2 is SFDVKD. Deletions cut 5 bases from V and 0 bases from J, with 22 bases between. This CDR3 contains 20 residues. Using its own MiXCR run on the 5' RACE reads, TCRdb lists one record per CDR3 protein. Of hundreds of thousands of distinct CDR3 sequences listed, around 8.8% were seen once; the top ten hold approximately 2.1%. These records were also assigned to another study, of yellow fever vaccine responses in identical twins.

The sequence derives from a woman younger than 35 in good health. The chain has TRBV24-1 and TRBJ2-6, with D possibly being TRBD1 (6 bases). The material sequenced was memory (CD45RO+) T cells sorted from blood. For the CDR3, the DNA is TGTGCCACCAGTGCCCAGGGCGCGACAGGTCAGGTCTCTGGGGCCAACGTCCTGACTTTC. This codes for CATSAQGATGQVSGANVLTF.